This T cell receptor (beta chain) came from a study of OX40 agonist ivuxolimab in advanced cancers. Study context: The treatment was a fully human IgG2 OX40 agonist, ivuxolimab. Regarding the study as a whole: Expanded clones tended on average to be more numerous among CD8+ T cells than CD4+. Some nonresponders also had low normalized T-cell clonal expansion. Within 6 weeks, CD4+ and CD8+ blood T cells expanded clonally at 0.1 to 3.0 mg/kg.

A remark on this clone: Its antigen is still unknown.

Trimming cost V 3 bases and J 4 bases, with 3 bases left between them. Germline lookup yields CDR1 SGHVS and CDR2 FNYEAQ. The length of the CDR3 is 11 residues. Sequencing was performed with immunoSEQ multiplex PCR; in TCRdb, only in-frame clones are kept and a portion is missing. Of roughly 77,000 clones in the sample, about 85% are singletons; the top ten hold approximately 4.5%. The chain is built from TRBV7-6 and TRBJ2-5; D not resolved. This specimen consisted of CD4+ or CD8+ T cells sorted from blood, obtained in a trial of the OX40 agonist ivuxolimab. The origin of this receptor is an adult with an advanced solid tumor such as melanoma, head and neck, liver or kidney cancer. The CDR3, as DNA: TGTGCCAGCAGCTTTACAGAGACCCAGTACTTC. Translated, it gives CASSFTETQYF.